This T cell receptor (beta chain) is drawn from a study of blood T cells in healthy people across ages. Sample-barcoded 5' priming and a J-beta primer mix drove a second PCR of roughly 7 to 11 cycles. One entry per CDR3 protein, called by TCRdb with MiXCR from the 5' RACE reads. The sample holds over a million distinct CDR3 sequences, roughly two fifths seen once. The CDR3 runs 18 residues. CDR1 and CDR2 (germline): SGHRS, YFSETQ. The V and J ends lost 4 bases and 3 bases, in that order; junction bases with no gene match: 9. The TCR originated in a young woman in good health. Sequenced input: blood. The genes are TRBV5-1 and TRBJ2-1, with 14 bases aligning to TRBD2. This CDR3 reads CASSPVPGLAGDYNEQFF. The CDR3 DNA reads as TGCGCCAGCAGCCCCGTCCCGGGACTAGCGGGAGACTACAATGAGCAGTTCTTC.